This TCR beta chain appears in the sequencing data of a study of cytomegalovirus exposure and HLA in healthy donors. Study-level results: Subsequent analysis showed first-cohort TCR clusters tending to co-occur in around 110 validation repertoires.

There are 14 residues in the CDR3. From germline, CDR1 is MGHRA and CDR2 YSYEKL. Trimming left V 2 bases short and J 11 bases short, with 16 bases between. Sequencing used immunoSEQ multiplex PCR; TCRdb keeps in-frame clones, though not all of them. The sample carries 180,000 or so clones, around 86% recorded once. This clone was counted between two and nine times. Its antigen is as yet unknown. The rearrangement uses TRBV4-1 and TRBJ2-1, with a possible D match to TRBD2 (6 bases). The sequence was collected from a man aged 18 to 29 in good health and CMV-seropositive. The material sequenced was PBMCs. Here the CDR3 reads CASSQFGGGGKQFF. CDR3 DNA sequence: TGCGCCAGCAGCCAATTCGGGGGTGGCGGGAAGCAGTTCTTC.